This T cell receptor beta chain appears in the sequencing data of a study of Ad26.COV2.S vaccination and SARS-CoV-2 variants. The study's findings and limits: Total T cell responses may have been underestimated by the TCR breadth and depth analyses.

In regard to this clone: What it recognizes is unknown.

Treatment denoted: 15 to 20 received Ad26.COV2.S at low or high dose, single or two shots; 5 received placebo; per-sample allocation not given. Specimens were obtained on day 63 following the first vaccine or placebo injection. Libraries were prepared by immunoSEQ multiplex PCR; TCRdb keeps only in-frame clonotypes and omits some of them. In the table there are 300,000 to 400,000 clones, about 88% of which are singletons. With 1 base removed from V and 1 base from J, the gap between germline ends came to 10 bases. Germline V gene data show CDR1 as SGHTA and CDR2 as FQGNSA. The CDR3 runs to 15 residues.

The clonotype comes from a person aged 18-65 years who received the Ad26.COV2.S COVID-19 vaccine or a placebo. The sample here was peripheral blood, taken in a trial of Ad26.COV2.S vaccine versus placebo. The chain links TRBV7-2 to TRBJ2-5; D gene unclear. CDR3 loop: CASSLDLLTQETQYF. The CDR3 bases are TGTGCCAGCAGCTTAGATTTGCTAACCCAAGAGACCCAGTACTTC.